One sample yielded the 5 T cell receptor beta chains listed below, sequenced in a study of blood T cells in healthy people across ages. Next came a second PCR, run for about 7 to 12 cycles, which used a sample-barcoded 5' primer along with a J-beta primer mix. TCRdb reanalysed the 5' RACE reads using MiXCR and keeps one entry per CDR3 protein. The data show fewer than 2,000,000 distinct CDR3 sequences, with almost 35% seen just once and over 9% held by the top ten. Sequencing input: blood. These receptor sequences come from a woman aged 25 to 39 in good health.

This clonotype turned up a few times. This chain uses TRBV14 with TRBJ2-1, with D perhaps matching TRBD1 (5 bases). This CDR3 has 14 residues. V lost 2 bases and J 15 bases, leaving 20 bases between the germline ends. Germline CDR1 reads SGHDN; CDR2 reads FVKESK. The CDR3 is CASSQRTQGSLLFF. The DNA for the CDR3 is TGTGCCAGCAGCCAAAGGACCCAGGGATCTCTTCTGTTCTTC.

The rearrangement links TRBV12-3 or TRBV12-4 to TRBJ2-1; 14 nucleotides match TRBD2. CDR3 length equals 19 residues. V lost 4 bases to trimming and J lost 0 bases; unmatched junction nucleotides: 8. The CDR3, as DNA: TGTGCCAGCAGTTCGAGGACTAGCGGGGGGCATAACTCCTACAATGAGCAGTTCTTC. Translated, it gives CASSSRTSGGHNSYNEQFF.

This sequence joins TRBV6-1 and TRBJ1-2, with D tentatively TRBD1 (6 bases). CDR3 size: 16 residues. The germline CDR1 and CDR2 sequences are MNHNS and SASEGT. The V gene lost 5 bases and the J gene lost 5 bases, with 21 bases spanning the gap. The CDR3 region has the DNA TGTGCCAGCAGTCCTGGGACAACCCCTGAGTGGTATGGCTACACCTTC. It yields the protein CASSPGTTPEWYGYTF.

In its sample, this clonotype was seen once. Its ends do not fully match the called genes, so a read error is possible. The chain links TRBV9 to TRBJ2-7; tentatively, D is TRBD2 (6 bases). Germline V gene data show CDR1 as SGDLS and CDR2 as YYNGEE. The CDR3 is 15 amino acids. CDR3 in amino acids: CACSVAGTQSYEQYF. In DNA, the CDR3 is TGTGCCTGCAGCGTAGCCGGGACTCAGTCCTACGAGCAGTACTTC.

This sequence joins TRBV20-1 and TRBJ2-3; the D gene is possibly TRBD2 (6 bases). Trimming cost V 6 bases and J 2 bases, with 15 bases left between them. The CDR3 length is 14 residues. Germline V gene lookup returns CDR1 DFQATT and CDR2 SNEGSKA (reference sequence). This chain's CDR3 is CSAAGRTTTDTQYF. CDR3 DNA sequence: TGCAGTGCCGCAGGGAGGACTACCACAGATACGCAGTATTTT.